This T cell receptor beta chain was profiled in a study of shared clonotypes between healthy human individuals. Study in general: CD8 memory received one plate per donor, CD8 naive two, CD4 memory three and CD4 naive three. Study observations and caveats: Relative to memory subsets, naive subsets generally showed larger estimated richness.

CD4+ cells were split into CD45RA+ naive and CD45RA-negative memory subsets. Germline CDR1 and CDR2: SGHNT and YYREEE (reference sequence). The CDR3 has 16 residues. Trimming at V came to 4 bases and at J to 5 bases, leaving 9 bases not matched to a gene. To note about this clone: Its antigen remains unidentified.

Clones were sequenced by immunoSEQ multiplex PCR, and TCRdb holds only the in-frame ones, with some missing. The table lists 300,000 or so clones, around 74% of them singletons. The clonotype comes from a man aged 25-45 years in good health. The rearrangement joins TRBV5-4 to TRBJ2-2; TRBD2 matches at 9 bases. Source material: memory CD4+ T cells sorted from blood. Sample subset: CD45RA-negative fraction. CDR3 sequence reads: CASSGGGRAGTGELFF. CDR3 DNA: TGTGCCAGCAGCGGGGGCGGGAGGGCCGGAACCGGGGAGCTGTTTTTT. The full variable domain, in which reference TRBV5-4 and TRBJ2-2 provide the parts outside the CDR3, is ETGVTQSPTHLIKTRGQQVTLRCSSQSGHNTVSWYQQALGQGPQFIFQYYREEENGRGNFPPRFSGLQFPNYSSELNVNALELDDSALYLCASSGGGRAGTGELFFGEGSRLTVL.